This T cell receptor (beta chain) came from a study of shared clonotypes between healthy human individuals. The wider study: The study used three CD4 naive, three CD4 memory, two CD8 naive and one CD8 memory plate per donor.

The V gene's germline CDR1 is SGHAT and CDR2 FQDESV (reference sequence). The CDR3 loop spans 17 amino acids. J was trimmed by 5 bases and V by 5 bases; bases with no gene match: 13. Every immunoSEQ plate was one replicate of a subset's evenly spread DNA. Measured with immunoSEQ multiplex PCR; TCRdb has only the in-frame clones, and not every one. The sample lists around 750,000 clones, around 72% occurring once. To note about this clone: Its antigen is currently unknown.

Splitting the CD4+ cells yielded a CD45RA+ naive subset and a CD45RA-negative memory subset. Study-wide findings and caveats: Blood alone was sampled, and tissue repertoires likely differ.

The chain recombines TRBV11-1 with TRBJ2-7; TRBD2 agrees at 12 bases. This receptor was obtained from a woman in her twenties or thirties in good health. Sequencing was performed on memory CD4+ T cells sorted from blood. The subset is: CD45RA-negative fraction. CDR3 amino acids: CASSQDLLAGGGDEQYF. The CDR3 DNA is TGTGCCAGCAGCCAAGATCTACTAGCGGGAGGTGGGGACGAGCAGTACTTC.